The clone carrying this TCR beta chain has just a few counts. What it binds is not known. 13 Jbeta primers and 60 Vbeta primers were used for the PCR. Sequencing was performed with immunoSEQ multiplex PCR; in TCRdb, only in-frame clones are kept and a portion is missing. The sample records 110,000 to 150,000 clones, roughly 65% being singletons. V gave up 3 bases and J gave up 1 base, with 13 bases separating them. The CDR3 runs to 16 residues. CDR1 is SNHLY, CDR2 FYNNEI, per germline. This sample was taken from a study of cytomegalovirus exposure and HLA in healthy donors. Study-wide findings and caveats: Presence/absence analyses assumed roughly uniform sequencing depth across donors. Across donors, most TCRs were seen rarely, yet some public ones were widespread.

This chain connects TRBV2 to TRBJ2-1; possibly TRBD1 for D (6 bases). Sequencing was done on a sample of PBMCs. This TCR was sampled from a woman aged 25 to 39 in good health and CMV-seronegative. The CDR3: CASSESGVPSYNEQFF. CDR3 sequence (DNA): TGTGCCAGCAGTGAGTCAGGGGTCCCGTCCTACAATGAGCAGTTCTTC.